The entry below gives a single T cell receptor (beta chain) sequence along with its context. This clonotype was recorded at least ten times. Its antigen is still unknown. Within one base of it there is no much larger clone, and no base qualities were kept. This entry belongs to a study of neurological immune-mediated disorders (dated by TCRdb to about 2019). Notes on the research overall: Peripheral blood TCR-beta repertoires from HTLV-I-associated myelopathy (HAM/TSP) patients, multiple sclerosis patients and healthy controls were compared by UMI-based sequencing. The cohort included 68 subjects: some 15 with HAM/TSP, some 34 with multiple sclerosis, and 20 healthy controls. Longitudinal samples, technical triplicates and paired sorted CD4+ and CD8+ T-cell subsets, alongside PBMC samples, were included among the approximately 98 TCR-beta libraries.

The paper as a whole reports these results and caveats: TCR clonal expansion was highest in HAM/TSP patients and lowest in MS patients, with MS patients falling below even healthy controls. No identical CDR3 amino acid sequences were shared among expanded clones across subjects, suggesting private TCR-beta repertoires in all groups.

cDNA was synthesized by template-switch 5'RACE using a primer with a 10-nucleotide random unique molecular identifier that tagged each TCR transcript. Over 170 million TCR-beta sequences, covering 15-18 subjects, were produced in each sequencing run. Total RNA was extracted with the RNeasy kit. The KAPA Real-time Library Amplification kit was used to amplify TCR-beta VDJ regions with primers for the TCR constant region and the 5'RACE anchor. A first PCR added sample indexes and Illumina adaptors, and a second PCR then raised library yield. After Ampure bead purification, the TCR product of roughly 650 bp was size-selected on a 2% E-gel SizeSelection system. Before pooling, library quality was checked on a Bioanalyzer, concentration was measured with Qubit, and libraries were quantified with the Kapa Library Quantification kit. An Illumina HiSeq 2500 sequenced the libraries paired-end 2 x 150 bp. To increase sequence diversity, roughly 24-32% phiX was spiked into each library pool. For the original study's pipeline: Quality-filtered reads were processed with the UMI-based MiGEC pipeline, which removed over 90% of raw TCR sequences during error correction. VDJ genes were aligned to IMGT germline references, and clonotypes were defined by unique CDR3 amino acid sequence plus V-J genes. Clonal expansion, Shannon diversity and CDR3 relatedness (CalcPairwiseDistances, ClusterSamples) were evaluated with VDJtools, and phylogenetic trees were built with CLCbio workbench. Using coefficient-of-variation modelling across technical triplicates, the study counted a clone as expanded if it had at least 8 unique UMIs. The raw public reads went through TCRdb reprocessing: fastp at Q25, MiXCR clone calling, in-frame beta chains kept. Every CDR3 protein is listed once, alongside the most common genes and DNA of its rows. TCRdb's processing, not the study's, gives the V and J calls here. Within this sample are roughly 80,000 distinct CDR3 sequences, with approximately 10% of them counted one time only. About 1.8% of the sample is in the top ten clones.

Blood bank volunteers in Maryland, USA served as the healthy controls. Unsorted PBMC libraries were generated from 2 million PBMCs stored in RNAlater at -80 °C until RNA extraction. PBMCs were separated from peripheral blood using Ficoll-Hypaque density gradient centrifugation and then cryopreserved in liquid nitrogen. Sequences MDHEN (CDR1) and SYDVKM (CDR2) are obtained from the germline V gene. The CDR3, from cysteine to phenylalanine, totals 13 residues. The DNA shown is the 39-base CDR3, in frame from base 1. Trimming accounts for 11 bases at V and 2 bases at J, while the number of junction bases matched to no gene is 8.

The clonotype originates from a man aged 40-55 years in good health. The sequenced material came from PBMCs. The sequence links TRBV28 to TRBJ1-1; TRBD1 matches 7 bases in the middle. The DNA reads TGTGCCGCACTAGGGACAGTAAACACTGAAGCTTTCTTT. It translates as CAALGTVNTEAFF. Outside the CDR3, residues come from the reference TRBV28 and TRBJ1-1 proteins, so the full variable domain is: DVKVTQSSRYLVKRTGEKVFLECVQDMDHENMFWYRQDPGLGLRLIYFSYDVKMKEKGDIPEGYSVSREKKERFSLILESASTNQTSMYLCAALGTVNTEAFFGQGTRLTVV.